This T cell receptor (beta chain) derives from a study of neoadjuvant anti-PD-1 for oral cavity cancer. Some clones are missing from TCRdb's copy, which holds only in-frame ones; the method was immunoSEQ multiplex PCR. This table has about 14,000 clones, about 70% appearing once. V was clipped by 0 bases and J by 6 bases; unmatched bases: 6. Germline V gives CDR1 SGHNT, CDR2 YENEEA. This CDR3 contains 17 residues. The sequencing here drew on PBMCs, taken before nivolumab (anti-PD-1) treatment. The V and J genes are TRBV11-3 and TRBJ2-3; 13 bases agree with TRBD2. This TCR was sampled from a person between 35 and 79 years old with oral cavity squamous cell carcinoma. The CDR3 DNA follows: TGTGCCAGCAGCTTAGATCTAGGGACTAGCGGGACCGATACGCAGTATTTT. Encoded protein: CASSLDLGTSGTDTQYF.